The clone carrying this TCR beta chain was counted a single time. The table came from immunoSEQ multiplex PCR; TCRdb's copy has only in-frame clones and leaves some out. The data hold around 260,000 clones, with approximately 88% observed a single time. CDR1 and CDR2 (germline): SEHNR, FQNEAQ (reference sequence). Trimming removed 3 bases from V and 6 bases from J, with 7 bases in between. This CDR3 contains 12 residues. The entry originates in a study of blood T cell repertoires in COVID-19. Study-level background: The United States, Italy and Spain supplied acute and convalescent COVID-19 samples. In each case, the material was cDNA or gDNA derived from T cells, B-cell-depleted T cells, or PBMCs.

Followed longitudinally, the Seattle patients had been enrolled during active infection. The sequencing input was peripheral blood. The rearrangement joins TRBV7-9 to TRBJ2-3; possible D gene TRBD2, 5 bases. The sequence was obtained from a woman between 65 and 79 years old with COVID-19, enrolled during active disease. CDR3 sequence: CASSLGVDTQYF. The CDR3 bases are TGTGCCAGCAGCTTGGGAGTGGATACGCAGTATTTT.